This T cell receptor beta chain was retrieved from a study of blood T cell repertoires in COVID-19. The protocol was immunoSEQ multiplex PCR, while the TCRdb copy is restricted to in-frame clones and leaves out a portion. The profile shows around 400,000 clones, 80% to 90% of them singletons. The CDR3 runs to 16 residues. V was pared by 2 bases and J by 4 bases, with 10 bases of the junction left unmatched. Per germline, CDR1 SGHTA and CDR2 FQGNSA. The V gene is TRBV7-2, the J gene TRBJ1-2; 7 bases fit TRBD1. This clonotype was obtained from a woman in her fifties or sixties with COVID-19, enrolled during active disease. The sample consisted of peripheral blood. DNA for the CDR3: TGTGCCAGCAGCTTATCCTCGACAGGGCCGGGCTATGGCTACACCTTC. Amino acid sequence: CASSLSSTGPGYGYTF.